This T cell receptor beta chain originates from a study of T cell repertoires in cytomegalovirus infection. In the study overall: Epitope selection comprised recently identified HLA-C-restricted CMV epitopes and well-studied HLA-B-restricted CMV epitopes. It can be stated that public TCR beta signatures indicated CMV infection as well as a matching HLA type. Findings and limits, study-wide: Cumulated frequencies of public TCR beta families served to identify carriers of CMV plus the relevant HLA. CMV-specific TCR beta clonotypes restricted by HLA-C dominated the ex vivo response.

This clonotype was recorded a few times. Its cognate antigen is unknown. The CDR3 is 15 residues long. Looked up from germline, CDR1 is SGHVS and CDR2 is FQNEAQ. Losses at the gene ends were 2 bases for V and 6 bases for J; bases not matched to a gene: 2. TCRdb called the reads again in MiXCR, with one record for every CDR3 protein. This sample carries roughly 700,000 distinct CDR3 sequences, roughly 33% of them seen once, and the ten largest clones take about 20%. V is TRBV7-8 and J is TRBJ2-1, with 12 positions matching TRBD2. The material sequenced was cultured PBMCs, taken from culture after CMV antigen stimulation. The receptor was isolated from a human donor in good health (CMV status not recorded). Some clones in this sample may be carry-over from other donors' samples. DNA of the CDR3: TGTGCCAGCAGCTTACTAGCGGGGGGGCTCAATGAGCAGTTCTTC. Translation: CASSLLAGGLNEQFF.